In this sample, the clone carrying this T cell receptor (beta chain) turned up a few times. Multiplex touch-down PCR with TRB-A/B primers amplified rearranged V-D-J TRB sequences. TCRdb analysed the multiplex PCR reads with MiXCR anew, one entry per CDR3 protein. Of approximately 3,700 distinct CDR3 sequences in the sample, approximately 30% were seen once. Amplification of TCR beta used genomic DNA extracted from peripheral blood. Germline-derived CDR1 and CDR2 are MNHEY and SVGAGI. Unmatched junction bases numbered 16, after V lost 7 bases and J lost 6 bases. CDR3 length: 16 amino acids. This sample is part of a study of T cell repertoires in aging, cancer and after chemotherapy.

The chain uses TRBV6-5 and TRBJ2-7; 9 positions match TRBD1. The source is a human donor with a solid tumor. Sequencing was carried out using blood. Here the CDR3 reads CASMLVGTGGSGEQYF. Here the CDR3 DNA reads TGTGCCAGCATGTTAGTGGGAACAGGGGGCTCTGGCGAGCAGTACTTC.